These 16 T cell receptor beta chains came from one sample sequenced in a study of OX40 agonist ivuxolimab in advanced cancers. The data were produced by immunoSEQ multiplex PCR, yet TCRdb's version contains in-frame clones alone and is incomplete. The sample lists more than 45,000 clones; approximately 91% were seen once. Specimen: CD4+ or CD8+ T cells sorted from blood, collected in a trial of the OX40 agonist ivuxolimab. The source of these receptors is an adult with an advanced solid tumor such as melanoma, head and neck, liver or kidney cancer.

V usage is TRBV19 and J usage is TRBJ1-1; the match to TRBD1 covers 10 bases. Germline trimming cut 2 bases from V and 4 bases from J; bases unmatched to any gene: 10. CDR1 is LNHDA and CDR2 is SQIVND in the germline V gene (reference sequence). This CDR3 has 17 residues. The CDR3 here is CASSILTGGFVGTEAFF. CDR3 nucleotides: TGTGCCAGTAGTATACTGACAGGGGGCTTCGTTGGCACTGAAGCTTTCTTT.

The CDR3 region has the DNA TGCGCCAGCAGACCACTACTAGCGGGGGGGCCGCATGAGCAGTTCTTC. It translates to CASRPLLAGGPHEQFF. This chain joins TRBV5-1 and TRBJ2-1, with 13 bases fitting TRBD2. With 5 bases clipped from V and 8 bases from J, the junction kept 10 bases outside the gene matches. Germline CDR1 SGHRS, CDR2 YFSETQ. CDR3 length: 16 residues. The full variable domain, rest sourced from reference TRBV5-1 and TRBJ2-1, is KAGVTQTPRYLIKTRGQQVTLSCSPISGHRSVSWYQQTPGQGLQFLFEYFSETQRNKGNFPGRFSGRQFSNSRSEMNVSTLELGDSALYLCASRPLLAGGPHEQFFGPGTRLTVL.

The V gene is TRBV15, the J gene TRBJ1-5; tentatively, D is TRBD1 (6 bases). CDR1 is LNHNV, CDR2 YYDKDF, per germline (reference sequence). V was clipped by 1 base and J by 5 bases, with 9 bases between them. The CDR3 has 14 residues. CDR3 sequence reads: CATSRVGGDQPQHF. CDR3 nucleotides: TGTGCCACCAGCAGAGTAGGGGGAGATCAGCCCCAGCATTTT.

CDR3 nucleotides: TGTGCCAGCAGCTTAGAAGTAGGGGGCGGCAATCAGCCCCAGCATTTT. Translating gives CASSLEVGGGNQPQHF. V gene TRBV7-6 combines with J gene TRBJ1-5; 7 bases match TRBD1. J lost 2 bases, V lost 1 base, and 5 bases had no gene match. This CDR3 contains 16 residues. CDR1 is SGHVS and CDR2 is FNYEAQ in the germline V gene.

Notes on this clone: At one boundary the junction diverges from the germline segment, which might be a read error. V is TRBV7-6 and J is TRBJ2-2; 10 bases line up with TRBD2. This CDR3 is 14 amino acids long. Germline CDR1 SGHVS, CDR2 FNYEAQ. CDR3 residues: CASSLAGAAGELFF. The DNA for the CDR3 is TGTGCCAGCAGCCTAGCGGGGGCCGCCGGGGAGCTGTTTTTT.

The chain joins TRBV2 to TRBJ1-3; D gene ambiguous. CDR3 length equals 13 residues. Germline CDR1 and CDR2: SNHLY and FYNNEI. This CDR3 is CIHQSVSGNTIYF. The CDR3 bases are TGTATCCACCAGAGCGTCTCTGGAAACACCATATATTTT.

The gene calls are TRBV4-1 and TRBJ1-3; D is ambiguous. Germline assignment: CDR1 MGHRA and CDR2 YSYEKL. This CDR3 comprises 16 residues. Trimming pared 0 bases from V and 0 bases from J, leaving 9 bases between. This CDR3 reads CASSQEGRTSGNTIYF. CDR3 DNA sequence: TGCGCCAGCAGCCAAGAAGGCAGGACCTCTGGAAACACCATATATTTT.

This clone was recorded once. V gene TRBV7-9 combines with J gene TRBJ2-2; tentative D call: TRBD2 (6 bases). The germline V gene encodes CDR1 SEHNR and CDR2 FQNEAQ (reference sequence). V was cut by 3 bases and J by 4 bases, with 9 bases left in between. This CDR3 has 14 amino acids. The CDR3 here is CASSFGGSTGELFF. In nucleotides, the CDR3 is TGTGCCAGCAGCTTCGGGGGTTCCACCGGGGAGCTGTTTTTT.

This chain joins TRBV2 and TRBJ1-5, with D unclear. Per germline, CDR1 SNHLY and CDR2 FYNNEI. This CDR3 has 13 amino acids. Deletions cut 9 bases from V and 2 bases from J, with 11 bases between. The CDR3 sequence: CASSPEGNQPQHF. In nucleotides, the CDR3 is TGTGCCAGTAGCCCCGAGGGCAATCAGCCCCAGCATTTT.

The rearrangement links TRBV7-6 to TRBJ2-1; the D gene is possibly TRBD1 (5 bases). Between the trimmed V and J ends, which lost 5 bases and 3 bases, there was a span of 17 bases. This CDR3 comprises 16 residues. CDR1 is SGHVS, CDR2 FNYEAQ, per germline. The CDR3 here is CASSPRGAVDYNEQFF. CDR3 DNA sequence: TGTGCCAGCAGCCCGCGTGGGGCGGTAGACTACAATGAGCAGTTCTTC.

The rearrangement links TRBV19 to TRBJ1-1; tentatively, D is TRBD1 (5 bases). CDR1 and CDR2 (germline): LNHDA, SQIVND (reference sequence). V lost 7 bases, J lost 6 bases, and 18 bases lay in between. The CDR3 consists of 14 residues. The CDR3 DNA is TGTGCCAGTATGGGGCTGGGGAGGAGGTCTGAAGCTTTCTTT. It specifies CASMGLGRRSEAFF.

The chain uses TRBV11-2 and TRBJ2-5, with a tentative D call TRBD2 (7 bases). The ends were cut back, 5 bases at V and 5 bases at J, with 18 bases in the middle. The CDR3 loop spans 15 amino acids. Germline-derived CDR1 and CDR2 are SGHAT and FQNNGV. CDR3 nucleotide sequence: TGTGCCAGCAGCCGCGGAGGGGGAGGGAGCGAGACCCAGTACTTC. This gives the protein CASSRGGGGSETQYF.

This chain joins TRBV4-1 and TRBJ1-1, with TRBD1 matching over 10 bases. Looked up from germline, CDR1 is MGHRA and CDR2 is YSYEKL. J lost 4 bases, V lost 3 bases, and 5 bases had no gene match. This CDR3 spans 15 amino acids. CDR3 in DNA: TGCGCCAGCAGCCAGACAGGGGGCGCGAGCACTGAAGCTTTCTTT. It translates to CASSQTGGASTEAFF.

This clone came up once. This chain connects TRBV5-6 to TRBJ2-3, with 10 bases matching TRBD2. This CDR3 is 16 amino acids long. After removal of 4 bases from V and 4 bases from J, the junction contained 9 bases not matched to a gene. The germline V gene encodes CDR1 SGHDT and CDR2 YYEEEE. The CDR3: CASSVGGAGGPDTQYF. CDR3 nucleotide sequence: TGTGCCAGCAGCGTCGGTGGAGCGGGGGGGCCAGATACGCAGTATTTT.

Sample share makes this clone medium-sized. The gene calls are TRBV6-4 and TRBJ1-5, with D hard to call. Germline V CDR1 and CDR2: MRHNA, SNTAGT. Between the trimmed V and J ends, which lost 0 bases and 7 bases, there was a span of 10 bases. This CDR3 spans 14 amino acids. CDR3 protein: CASSDSTEGQPQHF. In DNA, the CDR3 is TGTGCCAGCAGTGACTCGACTGAGGGACAGCCCCAGCATTTT.

The gene calls are TRBV5-6 and TRBJ1-3, with a possible D match to TRBD1 (5 bases). Germline CDR1 and CDR2: SGHDT and YYEEEE. V was shortened by 3 bases and J by 0 bases, with 7 bases between the two germline ends. This CDR3 contains 14 residues. The CDR3 coding sequence is TGTGCCAGCAGCTGGGGGATCTCTGGAAACACCATATATTTT. Its protein is CASSWGISGNTIYF. The full variable domain, rest sourced from reference TRBV5-6 and TRBJ1-3, is DAGVTQSPTHLIKTRGQQVTLRCSPKSGHDTVSWYQQALGQGPQFIFQYYEEEERQRGNFPDRFSGHQFPNYSSELNVNALLLGDSALYLCASSWGISGNTIYFGEGSWLTVV.